One and the same sample provided the 20 T cell receptor beta chains below, sequenced in a study of blood T cell repertoires in COVID-19. The table came from immunoSEQ multiplex PCR; TCRdb's copy has only in-frame clones and leaves some out. In the table there are more than 90,000 clones, approximately 86% of which are singletons. The sample consisted of peripheral blood. Every receptor here comes from a human donor in a cohort sampled during active COVID-19.

The rearrangement uses TRBV12-3 or TRBV12-4 and TRBJ2-3; maybe TRBD2 (5 bases). The CDR3 totals 13 residues. V lost 5 bases, J lost 1 base, and 7 bases lay in between. The CDR3 reads CASSTRGTDTQYF. The DNA for the CDR3 is TGTGCCAGCAGTACGAGGGGCACAGATACGCAGTATTTT.

This chain links TRBV27 with TRBJ2-1; 11 nucleotides match TRBD2. V was pared by 3 bases and J by 9 bases, with 7 bases of the junction left unmatched. The CDR3 has 15 residues. The germline gives CDR1 MNHEY, CDR2 SMNVEV (reference sequence). CDR3 DNA: TGTGCCAGCAGTTTTAGCGGGGGGGCCGGGGGTGAGCAGTTCTTC. As protein: CASSFSGGAGGEQFF.

This clone was recorded a few times. V gene TRBV2 combines with J gene TRBJ1-5; weak D call: TRBD1 (6 bases). The V gene lost 2 bases and the J gene lost 2 bases, with 16 bases spanning the gap. CDR3 length: 17 amino acids. Looked up from germline, CDR1 is SNHLY and CDR2 is FYNNEI. CDR3 protein: CASSERQGLYGNQPQHF. CDR3 bases: TGTGCCAGCAGTGAAAGGCAGGGGCTCTACGGCAATCAGCCCCAGCATTTT.

The rearrangement joins TRBV5-4 to TRBJ2-6, with D possibly being TRBD2 (5 bases). This CDR3 is 15 amino acids long. V dropped 0 bases and J dropped 2 bases, with 6 bases sitting between them. Germline lookup yields CDR1 SGHNT and CDR2 YYREEE (reference sequence). This CDR3 is CASSLGRTGANVLTF. DNA for the CDR3: TGTGCCAGCAGCTTGGGGAGGACTGGGGCCAACGTCCTGACTTTC.

This clone was counted only a few times. V gene TRBV29-1 combines with J gene TRBJ1-1, with 7 bases fitting TRBD1. This CDR3 is 15 amino acids long. V was clipped by 4 bases and J by 4 bases; unmatched bases: 12. Germline lookup yields CDR1 SQVTM and CDR2 ANQGSEA. The CDR3 loop reads CSVVGAQGWSTEAFF. DNA for the CDR3: TGCAGCGTTGTGGGGGCACAGGGGTGGAGCACTGAAGCTTTCTTT.

Points on this clone: The germline gene is not matched at one end of the junction; a read error may be the cause. The chain couples TRBV6-1 to TRBJ2-7; 13 bases line up with TRBD2. Germline V gene sequence: CDR1 MNHNS, CDR2 SASEGT. This CDR3 spans 14 amino acids. In nucleotides, the CDR3 is TGTGCCAGCAGTGAATCCCAATGGGGGACTAGCGGGGACTTC. Protein sequence: CASSESQWGTSGDF.

CDR3 residues: CATSDESGTGSPGELFF. The CDR3 bases are TGTGCCACCAGTGATGAATCCGGGACAGGGTCCCCCGGGGAGCTGTTTTTT. The chain links TRBV24-1 to TRBJ2-2; TRBD1 matches at 9 bases. This CDR3 has 17 residues. Germline CDR1 KGHDR, CDR2 SFDVKD. The V and J ends lost 3 bases and 6 bases, in that order; junction bases with no gene match: 10.

The genes are TRBV25-1 and TRBJ1-2, with D hard to call. Looked up from germline, CDR1 is MGHDK and CDR2 is SYGVNS. Trimming left V 6 bases short and J 1 base short, with 9 bases between. The CDR3 spans 13 residues. The CDR3 reads CASSPLDNYGYTF. The CDR3, as DNA: TGTGCCAGCAGCCCTTTAGATAACTATGGCTACACCTTC.

This sequence joins TRBV3-1 (or the pseudogene TRBV3-2) and TRBJ1-1, with D possibly being TRBD1 (5 bases). Germline V gives CDR1 LGHDT, CDR2 YNNKEL (reference sequence). The CDR3 loop spans 14 amino acids. Trimming left V 1 base short and J 4 bases short, with 10 bases between. The chain's CDR3 is CASSQVAGSTEAFF. For the CDR3, the DNA is TGTGCCAGCAGCCAAGTAGCAGGGTCCACTGAAGCTTTCTTT.

The J gene is TRBJ2-7, the V gene TRBV7-8; 15 bases align to TRBD2. The CDR3 has 16 residues. After removal of 1 base from V and 4 bases from J, the junction contained 2 bases not matched to a gene. Germline values: CDR1 SGHVS, CDR2 FQNEAQ. This CDR3 reads CASSLGTSGRGYEQYF. CDR3 sequence (DNA): TGTGCCAGCAGCTTAGGGACTAGCGGGAGGGGGTACGAGCAGTACTTC.

The chain uses TRBV5-6 and TRBJ1-2; D not resolved. Germline V gene lookup returns CDR1 SGHDT and CDR2 YYEEEE. V dropped 1 base and J dropped 4 bases, with 14 bases sitting between them. The CDR3 runs to 15 residues. The CDR3 bases are TGTGCCAGCAGCTTGAAGGCTGGGAGCCGCTATGGCTACACCTTC. It encodes CASSLKAGSRYGYTF. The full variable domain, rest sourced from reference TRBV5-6 and TRBJ1-2, is DAGVTQSPTHLIKTRGQQVTLRCSPKSGHDTVSWYQQALGQGPQFIFQYYEEEERQRGNFPDRFSGHQFPNYSSELNVNALLLGDSALYLCASSLKAGSRYGYTFGSGTRLTVV.

The V and J genes are TRBV30 and TRBJ1-4, with D possibly matching TRBD1 (5 bases). CDR3 length equals 13 residues. V lost 0 bases to trimming and J lost 8 bases, with 10 bases between them. Germline CDR1 and CDR2: GTSNPN and SVGIG (reference sequence). As DNA, the CDR3 is TGTGCCTGGAGTGTACGGGGGGAAGAAAAACTGTTTTTT. Protein product: CAWSVRGEEKLFF.

The rearrangement uses TRBV6-5 and TRBJ1-2; D remains ambiguous. Trimming shortened V by 2 bases and J by 8 bases, and 15 bases separated the two germline ends. CDR3 length: 14 amino acids. The germline CDR1 and CDR2 sequences are MNHEY and SVGAGI. CDR3 DNA: TGTGCCAGCAGTTACGCCGGGTCACAACCAGGCTACACCTTC. Its protein product is CASSYAGSQPGYTF.

The chain has TRBV30 and TRBJ2-1; TRBD2 matches 11 bases. The V segment lost 4 bases and the J segment 2 bases; nucleotides outside the gene matches: 4. The CDR3 has 15 residues. From germline, CDR1 is GTSNPN and CDR2 SVGIG (reference sequence). CDR3 nucleotide sequence: TGTGCCTGGACCGGGACTAGCGGAGCCTACAATGAGCAGTTCTTC. This translates into CAWTGTSGAYNEQFF.

This clone was observed many times. J is TRBJ1-5 and V is TRBV3-1 (or the pseudogene TRBV3-2); D not certain. Trimming shortened V by 0 bases and J by 4 bases, and 4 bases separated the two germline ends. The CDR3 has 13 amino acids. CDR1 is LGHDT and CDR2 is YNNKEL in the germline V gene (reference sequence). DNA of the CDR3: TGTGCCAGCAGCCAAGATCAAAATCAGCCCCAGCATTTT. Encoded protein: CASSQDQNQPQHF.

This chain connects TRBV7-8 to TRBJ2-5; no reliable D call. From germline, CDR1 is SGHVS and CDR2 FQNEAQ. Between the trimmed V and J ends, which lost 5 bases and 1 base, there was a span of 11 bases. The length of the CDR3 is 14 residues. This CDR3 is CASSPGLTQETQYF. The CDR3, as DNA: TGTGCCAGCAGCCCCGGGTTAACCCAAGAGACCCAGTACTTC.

There are a few counts of this clone. V is TRBV29-1 and J is TRBJ1-1, with 7 bases aligning to TRBD1. Trimming took 4 bases from V and 2 from J; bases not matched to a gene: 7. CDR1 SQVTM and CDR2 ANQGSEA come from the germline V gene. This CDR3 contains 14 residues. The CDR3 DNA reads TGCAGCGTTGGGAGGGCAGGGGGTAACACTGAAGCTTTCTTT. This codes for CSVGRAGGNTEAFF.

This clone appeared a single time. The CDR3 loop is CASSFSGNTIYF. The CDR3, as DNA: TGCGCCAGCAGCTTCAGTGGAAACACCATATATTTT. The rearrangement joins TRBV5-1 to TRBJ1-3; D is uncertain. Trimming took off 2 bases at V and 3 bases at J, with 3 bases between the two ends. The CDR3 sequence is 12 residues long. CDR1 is SGHRS and CDR2 is YFSETQ in the germline V gene.

This chain connects TRBV6-5 to TRBJ2-5, with 11 bases matching TRBD1. The CDR3 is 12 residues long. The ends lost 5 bases at V and 13 bases at J; junction bases unmatched: 6. CDR1 is MNHEY and CDR2 is SVGAGI in the germline V gene. The DNA of the CDR3 is TGTGCCAGCAGTACGGGACAGGGGGTTCTGTACTTC. Translating it yields CASSTGQGVLYF.

This chain joins TRBV28 and TRBJ1-2, with no clear D. Germline CDR1 and CDR2: MDHEN and SYDVKM. The CDR3 covers 13 residues. Trimming removed 8 bases from V and 8 bases from J, with 18 bases in between. The chain's CDR3 is CASGLVPSGGYTF. In DNA form, the CDR3 reads TGTGCCAGCGGACTGGTACCGTCGGGGGGCTACACCTTC.